Shown below are 13 T cell receptor beta chains from a single sample sequenced in a study of identical twins. TCRdb ran MiXCR on the 5' RACE reads and lists one entry per CDR3 protein. The sample includes under 250,000 distinct CDR3 sequences, around a tenth seen only once; the top ten take about 5%. Sequenced sample: memory (CD45RO+) T cells sorted from blood. The origin of the receptors is a woman under 30 in good health.

This clonotype has more than one count but fewer than ten. The chain is built from TRBV18 and TRBJ1-2, with 11 bases matching TRBD1. With 2 bases clipped from V and 13 bases from J, the junction kept 3 bases outside the gene matches. CDR3 size: 12 residues. Germline-derived CDR1 and CDR2 are KGHSH and LQKENI. In DNA form, the CDR3 reads TGTGCCAGCTCACCAGGGACAGGGGGGACCACCTTC. This gives the protein CASSPGTGGTTF. Variable domain in full (rest from reference TRBV18 and TRBJ1-2): NAGVMQNPRHLVRRRGQEARLRCSPMKGHSHVYWYRQLPEEGLKFMVYLQKENIIDESGMPKERFSAEFPKEGPSILRIQQVVRGDSAAYFCASSPGTGGTTFGSGTRLTVV.

The table lists this clonotype with a few counts. This chain links TRBV13 with TRBJ2-2; 12 bases align to TRBD2. Per germline, CDR1 PRHDT and CDR2 FYEKMQ (reference sequence). The V gene end was trimmed by 3 bases and the J gene end by 6 bases; junction bases not matched to a gene: 11. The CDR3 covers 18 residues. The CDR3, as DNA: TGTGCCAGCAGCTTCGTCGGAGAGCTAGCGGGGGGGTCCGGGGAGCTGTTTTTT. It codes for CASSFVGELAGGSGELFF.

The V gene is TRBV4-3, the J gene TRBJ1-2; the D gene is possibly TRBD1 (5 bases). CDR1 is LGHNA and CDR2 is YSLEER in the germline V gene. V dropped 0 bases and J dropped 4 bases, with 15 bases sitting between them. There are 16 residues in the CDR3. The CDR3 sequence is CASSQDPQGGSYGYTF. Written as DNA, the CDR3 is TGCGCCAGCAGCCAAGATCCGCAGGGAGGGAGCTATGGCTACACCTTC.

The table lists this clonotype with many counts. V and J are TRBV29-1 and TRBJ1-2; tentatively, D is TRBD1 (6 bases). V lost 5 bases and J 4 bases, leaving 14 bases between the germline ends. CDR3 size: 13 residues. Germline V gene sequence: CDR1 SQVTM, CDR2 ANQGSEA. The CDR3 spells CSVTPTGTYGYTF. The DNA for the CDR3 is TGCAGCGTTACCCCAACAGGGACCTATGGCTACACCTTC.

This clonotype was seen a handful of times. The rearrangement links TRBV20-1 to TRBJ2-3; possibly TRBD2 for D (7 bases). The V end lost 0 bases, the J end lost 2 bases, and 12 bases lay between the germline ends. In germline, CDR1 is DFQATT, CDR2 SNEGSKA (reference sequence). The CDR3 has 15 amino acids. This CDR3 is CSARDGGGSTDTQYF. CDR3 in DNA: TGCAGTGCTAGAGATGGCGGGGGCTCCACAGATACGCAGTATTTT.

The chain uses TRBV11-2 and TRBJ2-7, with 8 bases aligning to TRBD1. This CDR3 is 15 amino acids long. CDR1 is SGHAT, CDR2 FQNNGV, per germline. V was pared by 3 bases and J by 3 bases, with 7 bases of the junction left unmatched. The CDR3 nucleotides read TGTGCCAGCAGCTTCCAGACAGGGGCCATCTACGAGCAGTACTTC. It specifies CASSFQTGAIYEQYF.

The genes are TRBV12-3 or TRBV12-4 and TRBJ2-7; 11 nucleotides line up with TRBD2. The CDR3 has 14 residues. Trimming took 6 bases from V and 6 from J; bases not matched to a gene: 7. CDR3 region: CASSPSLAGVEQYF. The DNA for the CDR3 is TGTGCCAGCAGCCCCTCACTAGCGGGAGTCGAGCAGTACTTC.

This clonotype was seen a handful of times. J is TRBJ2-4 and V is TRBV4-2; TRBD1 might be the D (5 bases). V lost 0 bases, J lost 5 bases, and 11 bases lay in between. Germline CDR1 reads LGHNA; CDR2 reads YNFKEQ. The CDR3 sequence is 15 residues long. CDR3 residues: CASSQDLIGENIQYF. CDR3 coding DNA: TGTGCCAGCAGCCAAGATCTAATAGGGGAAAACATTCAGTACTTC.

The chain employs TRBV6-1 and TRBJ1-1; perhaps TRBD1 as D (5 bases). The V gene lost 5 bases and the J gene lost 1 base, with 17 bases spanning the gap. CDR1 MNHNS and CDR2 SASEGT come from the germline V gene. The CDR3 totals 16 residues. As DNA, the CDR3 is TGTGCCAGCAGTACAAGTCGAGGAGGGACGAACACTGAAGCTTTCTTT. The encoded protein is CASSTSRGGTNTEAFF.

This clonotype was seen a few times. The chain employs TRBV4-1 and TRBJ2-5; D unclear. CDR1 and CDR2 (germline): MGHRA, YSYEKL. The CDR3 spans 14 residues. Trimming cost V 0 bases and J 4 bases, with 9 bases left between them. CDR3 coding DNA: TGCGCCAGCAGCCAAGAGAAAAGTGGAGAGACCCAGTACTTC. Protein: CASSQEKSGETQYF.

This chain uses TRBV2 with TRBJ1-2; tentatively, D is TRBD1 (6 bases). CDR1 is SNHLY and CDR2 is FYNNEI in the germline V gene. V lost 5 bases to trimming and J lost 5 bases, with 12 bases between them. There are 13 residues in the CDR3. In nucleotides, the CDR3 is TGTGCCAGCAGTCCGGGGGGGCTGTATGGCTACACCTTC. This gives the protein CASSPGGLYGYTF.

This clonotype was observed a handful of times. This chain uses TRBV6-5 with TRBJ2-7, with TRBD1 matching over 7 bases. Germline V gene lookup returns CDR1 MNHEY and CDR2 SVGAGI. The CDR3 length is 16 residues. Trimming removed 0 bases from V and 2 bases from J; junction bases left unmatched: 7. The CDR3 loop is CASSYSRSTGAYEQYF. The CDR3 bases are TGTGCCAGCAGTTACTCGAGGTCTACAGGGGCCTACGAGCAGTACTTC.

This clonotype has more than one count but fewer than ten. The chain recombines TRBV20-1 with TRBJ2-3; no reliable D call. Germline V gene sequence: CDR1 DFQATT, CDR2 SNEGSKA (reference sequence). The CDR3 runs 12 residues. Trimming took off 0 bases at V and 6 bases at J, with 7 bases between the two ends. This CDR3 reads CSARDRVDTQYF. DNA for the CDR3: TGCAGTGCTAGAGATCGGGTTGATACGCAGTATTTT.